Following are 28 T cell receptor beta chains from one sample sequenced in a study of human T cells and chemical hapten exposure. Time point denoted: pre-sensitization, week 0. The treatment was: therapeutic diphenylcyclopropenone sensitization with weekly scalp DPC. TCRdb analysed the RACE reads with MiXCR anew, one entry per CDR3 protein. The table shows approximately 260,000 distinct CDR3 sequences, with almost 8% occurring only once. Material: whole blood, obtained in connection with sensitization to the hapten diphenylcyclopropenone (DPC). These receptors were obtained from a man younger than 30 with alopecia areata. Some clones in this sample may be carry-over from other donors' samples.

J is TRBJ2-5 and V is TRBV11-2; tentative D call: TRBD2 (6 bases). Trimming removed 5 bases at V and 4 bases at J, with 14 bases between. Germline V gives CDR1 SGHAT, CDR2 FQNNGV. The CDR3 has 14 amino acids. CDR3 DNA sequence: TGTGCCAGCAGCCCGGGCGGGGAAGGAGAGACCCAGTACTTC. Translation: CASSPGGEGETQYF.

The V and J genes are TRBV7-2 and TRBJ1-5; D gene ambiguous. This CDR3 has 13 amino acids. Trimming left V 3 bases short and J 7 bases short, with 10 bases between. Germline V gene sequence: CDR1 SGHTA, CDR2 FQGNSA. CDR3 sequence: CASSLDGWQPQHF. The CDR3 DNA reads TGTGCCAGCAGCTTGGACGGATGGCAGCCCCAGCATTTT. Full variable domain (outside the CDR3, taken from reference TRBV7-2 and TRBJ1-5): GAGVSQSPSNKVTEKGKDVELRCDPISGHTALYWYRQSLGQGLEFLIYFQGNSAPDKSGLPSDRFSAERTGGSVSTLTIQRTQQEDSAVYLCASSLDGWQPQHFGDGTRLSIL.

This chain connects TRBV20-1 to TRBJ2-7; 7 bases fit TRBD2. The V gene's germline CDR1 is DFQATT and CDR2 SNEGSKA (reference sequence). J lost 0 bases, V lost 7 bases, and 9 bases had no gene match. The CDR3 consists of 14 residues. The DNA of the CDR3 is TGCAGTGTTGGCGGGAGCCGCCTCTCCTACGAGCAGTACTTC. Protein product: CSVGGSRLSYEQYF.

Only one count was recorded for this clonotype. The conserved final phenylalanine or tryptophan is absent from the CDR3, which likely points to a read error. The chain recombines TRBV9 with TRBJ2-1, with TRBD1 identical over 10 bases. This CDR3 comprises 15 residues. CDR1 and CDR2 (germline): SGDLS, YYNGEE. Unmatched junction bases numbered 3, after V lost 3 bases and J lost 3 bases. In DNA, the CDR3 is TGTGCCAGCAGCGCGACAGGGGGCGGCTACAATGAGCAGTTCTTA. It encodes CASSATGGGYNEQFL.

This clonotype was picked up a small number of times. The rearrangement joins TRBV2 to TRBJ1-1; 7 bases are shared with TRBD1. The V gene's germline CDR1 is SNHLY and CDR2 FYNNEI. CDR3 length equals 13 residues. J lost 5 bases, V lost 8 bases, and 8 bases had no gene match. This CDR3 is CASLTGAGTEAFF. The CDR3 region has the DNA TGTGCCAGCCTAACAGGGGCTGGGACTGAAGCTTTCTTT.

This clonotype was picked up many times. CDR3 nucleotide sequence: TGTGCCAGCAGTGAAGCCCAGGGCGACTATAATTCACCCCTCCACTTT. It specifies CASSEAQGDYNSPLHF. This chain joins TRBV2 and TRBJ1-6; a possible D gene is TRBD1 (5 bases). V gave up 0 bases and J gave up 3 bases, with 9 bases separating them. The CDR3 loop spans 16 amino acids. Looked up from germline, CDR1 is SNHLY and CDR2 is FYNNEI.

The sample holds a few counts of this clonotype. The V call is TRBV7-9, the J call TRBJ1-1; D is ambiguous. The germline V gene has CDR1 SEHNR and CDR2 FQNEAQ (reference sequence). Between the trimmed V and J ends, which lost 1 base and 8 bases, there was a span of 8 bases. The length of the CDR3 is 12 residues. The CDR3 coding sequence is TGTGCCAGCAGCTTAGGGGCGAAAGAAGCTTTCTTT. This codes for CASSLGAKEAFF.

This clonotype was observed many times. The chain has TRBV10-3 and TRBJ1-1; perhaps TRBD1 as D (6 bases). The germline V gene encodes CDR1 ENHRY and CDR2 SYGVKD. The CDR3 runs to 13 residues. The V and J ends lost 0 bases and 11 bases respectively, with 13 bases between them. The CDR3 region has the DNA TGTGCCATCAGTGAGTCTCAACAGGGCCGCGCTTTCTTT. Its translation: CAISESQQGRAFF.

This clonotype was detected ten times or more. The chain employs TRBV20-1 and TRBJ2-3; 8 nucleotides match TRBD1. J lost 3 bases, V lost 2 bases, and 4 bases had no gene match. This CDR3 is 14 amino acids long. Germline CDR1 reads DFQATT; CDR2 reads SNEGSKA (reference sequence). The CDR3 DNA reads TGCAGTGCTAGACCCACAGGGGGAACAGATACGCAGTATTTT. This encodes CSARPTGGTDTQYF.

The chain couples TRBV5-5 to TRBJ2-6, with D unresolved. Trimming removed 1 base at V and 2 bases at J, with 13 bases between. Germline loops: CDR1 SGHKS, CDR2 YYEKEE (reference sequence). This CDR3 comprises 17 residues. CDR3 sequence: CASSLNEGQTGANVLTF. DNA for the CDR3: TGTGCCAGCAGCTTGAACGAAGGGCAGACTGGGGCCAACGTCCTGACTTTC.

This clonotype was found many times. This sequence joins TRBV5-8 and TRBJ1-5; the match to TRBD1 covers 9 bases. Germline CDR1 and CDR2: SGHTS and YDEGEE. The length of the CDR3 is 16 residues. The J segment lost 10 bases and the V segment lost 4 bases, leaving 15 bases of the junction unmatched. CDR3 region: CASSGDRAPRPIPQHF. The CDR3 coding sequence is TGTGCCAGCAGCGGGGACAGGGCCCCAAGGCCAATACCCCAGCATTTT.

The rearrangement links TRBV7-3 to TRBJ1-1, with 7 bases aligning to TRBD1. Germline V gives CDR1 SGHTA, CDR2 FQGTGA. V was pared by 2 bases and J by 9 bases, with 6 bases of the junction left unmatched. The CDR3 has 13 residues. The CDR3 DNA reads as TGTGCCAGCAGCTTAGCCGGGACAGCCAAAGCTTTCTTT. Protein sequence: CASSLAGTAKAFF.

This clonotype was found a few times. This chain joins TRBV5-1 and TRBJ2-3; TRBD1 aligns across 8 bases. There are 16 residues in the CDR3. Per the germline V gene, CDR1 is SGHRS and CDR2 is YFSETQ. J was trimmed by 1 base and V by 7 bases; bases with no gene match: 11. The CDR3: CASVSAGQGRTDTQYF. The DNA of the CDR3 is TGCGCCAGCGTTTCGGCTGGACAGGGACGCACAGATACGCAGTATTTT.

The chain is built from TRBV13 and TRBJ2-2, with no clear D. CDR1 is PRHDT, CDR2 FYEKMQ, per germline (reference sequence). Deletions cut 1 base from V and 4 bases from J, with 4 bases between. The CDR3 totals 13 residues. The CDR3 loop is CASSLEATGELFF. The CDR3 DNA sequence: TGTGCCAGCAGCTTAGAGGCCACCGGGGAGCTGTTTTTT.

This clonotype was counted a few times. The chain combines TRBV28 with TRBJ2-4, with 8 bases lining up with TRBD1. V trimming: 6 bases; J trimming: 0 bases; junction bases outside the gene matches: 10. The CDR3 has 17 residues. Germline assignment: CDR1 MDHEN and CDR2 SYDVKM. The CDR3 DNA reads TGTGCCAGCAGCCCGGGACAGGCCAAACTAGCCAAAAACATTCAGTACTTC. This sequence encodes CASSPGQAKLAKNIQYF.

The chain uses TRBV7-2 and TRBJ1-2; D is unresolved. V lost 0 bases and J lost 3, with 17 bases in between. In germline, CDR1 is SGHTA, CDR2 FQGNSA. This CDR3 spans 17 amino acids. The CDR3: CASSLAMGSAIDYGYTF. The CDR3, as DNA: TGTGCCAGCAGCTTAGCGATGGGCAGTGCGATTGACTATGGCTACACCTTC.

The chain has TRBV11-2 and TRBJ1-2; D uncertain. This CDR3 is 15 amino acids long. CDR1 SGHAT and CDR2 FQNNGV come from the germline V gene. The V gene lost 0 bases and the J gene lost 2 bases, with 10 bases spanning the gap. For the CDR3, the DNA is TGTGCCAGCAGCTTAGATTTTCCGGGCAACTATGGCTACACCTTC. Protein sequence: CASSLDFPGNYGYTF.

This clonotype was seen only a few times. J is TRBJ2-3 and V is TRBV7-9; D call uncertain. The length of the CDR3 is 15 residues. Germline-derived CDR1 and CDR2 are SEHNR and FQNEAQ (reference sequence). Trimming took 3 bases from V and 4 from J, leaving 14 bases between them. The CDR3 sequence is CASSFGNPAADTQYF. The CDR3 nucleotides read TGTGCCAGCAGCTTTGGGAATCCGGCGGCAGATACGCAGTATTTT.

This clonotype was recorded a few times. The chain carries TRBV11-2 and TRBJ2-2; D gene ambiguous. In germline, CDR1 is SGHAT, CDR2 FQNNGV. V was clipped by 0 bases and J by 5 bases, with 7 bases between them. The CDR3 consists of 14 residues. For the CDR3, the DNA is TGTGCCAGCAGCTTAGACAGGACGACCGGGGAGCTGTTTTTT. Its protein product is CASSLDRTTGELFF.

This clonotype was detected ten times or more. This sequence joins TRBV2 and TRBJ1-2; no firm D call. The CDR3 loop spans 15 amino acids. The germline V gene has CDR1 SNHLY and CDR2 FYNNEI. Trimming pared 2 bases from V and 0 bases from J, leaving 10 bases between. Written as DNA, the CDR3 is TGTGCCAGCAGTGAATTCCGTGTCGCTAACTATGGCTACACCTTC. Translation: CASSEFRVANYGYTF. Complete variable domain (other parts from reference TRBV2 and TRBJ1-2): EPEVTQTPSHQVTQMGQEVILRCVPISNHLYFYWYRQILGQKVEFLVSFYNNEISEKSEIFDDQFSVERPDGSNFTLKIRSTKLEDSAMYFCASSEFRVANYGYTFGSGTRLTVV.

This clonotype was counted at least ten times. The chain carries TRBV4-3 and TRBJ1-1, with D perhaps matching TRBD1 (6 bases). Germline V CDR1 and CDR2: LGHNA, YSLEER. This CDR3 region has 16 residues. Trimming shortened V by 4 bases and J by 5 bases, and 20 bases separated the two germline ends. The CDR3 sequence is CASSRWGTRGRTEAFF. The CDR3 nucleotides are TGCGCCAGCAGCCGCTGGGGGACAAGGGGGAGAACTGAAGCTTTCTTT.

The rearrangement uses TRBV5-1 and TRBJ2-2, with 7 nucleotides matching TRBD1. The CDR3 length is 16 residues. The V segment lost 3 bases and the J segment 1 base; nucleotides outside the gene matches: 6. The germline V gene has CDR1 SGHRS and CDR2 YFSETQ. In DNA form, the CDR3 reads TGCGCCAGCAGCTCTTCGCGACAGGGGAACACCGGGGAGCTGTTTTTT. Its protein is CASSSSRQGNTGELFF.

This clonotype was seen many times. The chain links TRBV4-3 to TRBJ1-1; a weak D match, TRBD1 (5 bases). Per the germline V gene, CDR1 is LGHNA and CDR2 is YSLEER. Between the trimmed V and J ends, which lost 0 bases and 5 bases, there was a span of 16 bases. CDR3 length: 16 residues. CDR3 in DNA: TGCGCCAGCAGCCAAGATCGTGGGCAGGGTGGGACTGAAGCTTTCTTT. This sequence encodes CASSQDRGQGGTEAFF.

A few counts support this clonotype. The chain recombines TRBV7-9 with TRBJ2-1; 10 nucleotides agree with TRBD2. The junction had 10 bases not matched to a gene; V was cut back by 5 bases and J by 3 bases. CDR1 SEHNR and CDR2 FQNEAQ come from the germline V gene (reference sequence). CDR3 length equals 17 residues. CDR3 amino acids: CASSNPITSGVYNEQFF. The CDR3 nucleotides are TGTGCCAGCAGCAACCCAATAACTAGCGGGGTCTACAATGAGCAGTTCTTC.

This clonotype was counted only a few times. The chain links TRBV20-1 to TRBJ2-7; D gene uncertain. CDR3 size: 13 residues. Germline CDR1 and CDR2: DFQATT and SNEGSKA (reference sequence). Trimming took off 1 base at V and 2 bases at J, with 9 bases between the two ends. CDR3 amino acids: CSARAESTYEQYF. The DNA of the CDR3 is TGCAGTGCTAGAGCGGAGAGCACCTACGAGCAGTACTTC.

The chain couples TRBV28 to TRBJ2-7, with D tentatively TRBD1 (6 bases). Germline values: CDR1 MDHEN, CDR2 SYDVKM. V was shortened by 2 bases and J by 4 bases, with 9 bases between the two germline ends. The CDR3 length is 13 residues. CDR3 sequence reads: CASSLVQGYEQYF. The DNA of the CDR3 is TGTGCCAGCAGTTTAGTTCAGGGGTACGAGCAGTACTTC. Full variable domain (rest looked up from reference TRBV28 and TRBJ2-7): DVKVTQSSRYLVKRTGEKVFLECVQDMDHENMFWYRQDPGLGLRLIYFSYDVKMKEKGDIPEGYSVSREKKERFSLILESASTNQTSMYLCASSLVQGYEQYFGPGTRLTVT.

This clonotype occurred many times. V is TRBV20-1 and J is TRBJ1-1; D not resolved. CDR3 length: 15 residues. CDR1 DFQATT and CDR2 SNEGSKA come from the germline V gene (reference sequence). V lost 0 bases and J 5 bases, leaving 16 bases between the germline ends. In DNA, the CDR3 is TGCAGTGCTAGAGATCCTGGGCCTCTGAGGACTGAAGCTTTCTTT. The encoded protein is CSARDPGPLRTEAFF.

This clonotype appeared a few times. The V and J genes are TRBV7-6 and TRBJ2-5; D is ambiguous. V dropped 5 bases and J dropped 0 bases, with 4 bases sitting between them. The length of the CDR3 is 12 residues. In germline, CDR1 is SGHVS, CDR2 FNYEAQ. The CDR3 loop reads CASSVDQETQYF. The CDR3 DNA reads TGTGCCAGCAGCGTAGACCAAGAGACCCAGTACTTC. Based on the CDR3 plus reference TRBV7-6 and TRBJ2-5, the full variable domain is GAGVSQSPRYKVTKRGQDVALRCDPISGHVSLYWYRQALGQGPEFLTYFNYEAQQDKSGLPNDRFSAERPEGSISTLTIQRTEQRDSAMYRCASSVDQETQYFGPGTRLLVL.